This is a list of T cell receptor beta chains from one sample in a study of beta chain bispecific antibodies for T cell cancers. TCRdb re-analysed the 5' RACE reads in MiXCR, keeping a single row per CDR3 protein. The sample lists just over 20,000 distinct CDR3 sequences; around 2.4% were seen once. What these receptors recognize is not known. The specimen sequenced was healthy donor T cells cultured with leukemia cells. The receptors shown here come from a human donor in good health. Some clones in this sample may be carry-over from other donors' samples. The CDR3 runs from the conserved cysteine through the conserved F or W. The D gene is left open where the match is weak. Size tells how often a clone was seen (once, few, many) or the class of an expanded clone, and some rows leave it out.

CASSPGSGELFF,TGTGCCAGTAGTCCAGGGTCCGGGGAGCTGTTTTTT,TRBJ2-2,TRBV19,few,.
CASSVGRTAARGYTF,TGTGCCAGCAGCGTAGGGAGGACAGCAGCTCGGGGCTACACCTTC,TRBJ1-2,TRBV9,many,.
CASSQVEGQGYGYTF,TGCGCCAGCAGCCAAGTTGAGGGACAGGGTTATGGCTACACCTTC,TRBJ1-2,TRBV4-1,.,TRBD1
CASSLPRGIGGGYTF,TGTGCCAGCAGCTTACCTCGAGGGATCGGTGGTGGCTACACCTTC,TRBJ1-2,TRBV7-2,.,.
CAWSVTTGWETQYF,TGTGCCTGGAGTGTGACGACAGGGTGGGAGACCCAGTACTTC,TRBJ2-5,TRBV30,few,TRBD1
CASSLVSGGHEQFF,TGTGCCAGCAGTTTAGTAAGCGGGGGGCATGAGCAGTTCTTC,TRBJ2-1,TRBV27,few,TRBD2
CASMLGVSSYNEQFF,TGTGCCAGTATGTTAGGGGTGAGCTCCTACAATGAGCAGTTCTTC,TRBJ2-1,TRBV19,many,.
CASTSRARETQYF,TGTGCCAGTACCTCCCGGGCTAGGGAGACCCAGTACTTC,TRBJ2-5,TRBV19,few,.
CASSSVTGNGYTF,TGTGCCAGCAGCTCCGTGACAGGGAATGGCTACACCTTC,TRBJ1-2,TRBV9,many,TRBD1
CASSDGGVNTGELFF,TGTGCCAGCAGTGACGGCGGGGTGAACACCGGGGAGCTGTTTTTT,TRBJ2-2,TRBV2,many,.
CASSLWGTYEQYF,TGTGCCAGCAGCTTGTGGGGAACCTACGAGCAGTACTTC,TRBJ2-7,TRBV13,many,.
CASSLGTGNQPQHF,TGTGCCAGCAGCTTAGGGACAGGCAATCAGCCCCAGCATTTT,TRBJ1-5,TRBV13,medium-sized,.
CSARLGGPGSNQPQHF,TGCAGTGCTAGATTAGGGGGACCTGGTAGCAATCAGCCCCAGCATTTT,TRBJ1-5,TRBV20-1,many,.
CAISLGQGYEQYF,TGTGCCATCAGCTTGGGACAGGGGTACGAGCAGTACTTC,TRBJ2-7,TRBV10-3,medium-sized,TRBD1
CSARTGGDFTEAFF,TGCAGTGCTAGGACAGGGGGCGATTTCACTGAAGCTTTCTTT,TRBJ1-1,TRBV20-1,many,TRBD1
CASSNRQDPILSYEQYF,TGTGCCAGCAGCAATAGGCAGGATCCAATCCTCTCCTACGAGCAGTACTTC,TRBJ2-7,TRBV21-1,few,.
CASSLRDRDQPQHF,TGTGCCAGCAGTCTCCGGGACAGGGACCAGCCCCAGCATTTT,TRBJ1-5,TRBV6-6,medium-sized,TRBD1
CAIKRGTGELFF,TGTGCCATCAAGAGGGGCACCGGGGAGCTGTTTTTT,TRBJ2-2,TRBV10-3,many,.
CASTNTDTQYF,TGCGCCAGCACTAACACAGATACGCAGTATTTT,TRBJ2-3,TRBV10-2,many,.
CSARDSPGGSGELFF,TGCAGTGCTAGAGATTCGCCAGGGGGAAGCGGGGAGCTGTTTTTT,TRBJ2-2,TRBV20-1,many,TRBD1
CAISGGREAFF,TGTGCCATCAGTGGGGGACGCGAAGCTTTCTTT,TRBJ1-1,TRBV10-3,many,.
CARSSDSGQRRAYEQYF,TGTGCCAGGAGCTCGGACTCGGGACAGCGGAGAGCCTACGAGCAGTACTTC,TRBJ2-7,TRBV28,.,TRBD1
CASSLGSEYTSGKLFF,TGTGCCAGCAGCCTAGGTTCGGAATACACCTCTGGAAAACTGTTTTTT,TRBJ1-4,TRBV11-2,many,.
CASSSRTSGGSYEQYF,TGTGCCAGCAGCTCACGGACTAGCGGGGGATCCTACGAGCAGTACTTC,TRBJ2-7,TRBV4-2,many,TRBD2
CASSLSGGTGALKLFF,TGTGCCAGCAGTTTATCCGGCGGGACAGGGGCCTTGAAACTGTTTTTT,TRBJ1-4,TRBV27,many,TRBD1
CASRRGEDNSPLHF,TGTGCCAGCAGGCGGGGAGAAGATAATTCACCCCTCCACTTT,TRBJ1-6,TRBV5-4,.,.
CAWSVVDGTEAFF,TGTGCCTGGAGCGTCGTGGACGGCACTGAAGCTTTCTTT,TRBJ1-1,TRBV30,.,.
CASKTSGGFSYNEQFF,TGTGCCAGCAAAACTAGCGGGGGGTTTTCCTACAATGAGCAGTTCTTC,TRBJ2-1,TRBV27,many,TRBD2
CAISGLAEETQYF,TGTGCCATCAGCGGGCTAGCGGAAGAGACCCAGTACTTC,TRBJ2-5,TRBV10-3,many,TRBD2
CASSPLAGGSDTQYF,TGTGCCAGCAGCCCACTAGCGGGGGGATCAGATACGCAGTATTTT,TRBJ2-3,TRBV12-3/TRBV12-4,few,TRBD2
CASSGRGGANVLTF,TGTGCCAGCAGTGGTAGAGGTGGGGCCAACGTCCTGACTTTC,TRBJ2-6,TRBV2,.,.
CASSMDVGSYNEQFF,TGTGCCAGCAGCATGGACGTTGGCTCCTACAATGAGCAGTTCTTC,TRBJ2-1,TRBV11-2,many,.
CASSSGRDTQYF,TGTGCCAGCAGCTCGGGTCGAGATACGCAGTATTTT,TRBJ2-3,TRBV7-9,many,.
CASSLMGLGTGELFF,TGTGCCAGCAGCTTAATGGGACTCGGCACCGGGGAGCTGTTTTTT,TRBJ2-2,TRBV7-3,many,.
CASSTEGEAFF,TGTGCCAGCAGCACGGAAGGGGAAGCTTTCTTT,TRBJ1-1,TRBV7-9,few,.
CASSQDRGFTLHF,TGCGCCAGCAGCCAAGACAGGGGATTCACCCTCCACTTT,TRBJ1-6,TRBV4-1,many,.
CASSLEYLAGSYNEQFF,TGTGCCAGCAGCTTAGAGTACCTAGCGGGCTCCTACAATGAGCAGTTCTTC,TRBJ2-1,TRBV7-8,.,TRBD2
CASSPIGGGGDTQYF,TGTGCCAGCAGCCCCATTGGCGGGGGCGGGGATACGCAGTATTTT,TRBJ2-3,TRBV9,many,.
CASSHGTSGYYEQYF,TGTGCCAGCAGTCATGGGACTAGCGGGTACTACGAGCAGTACTTC,TRBJ2-7,TRBV6-2/TRBV6-3,.,TRBD2
CASSQAQEGNQPQHF,TGTGCCAGCAGCCAAGCCCAGGAGGGAAATCAGCCCCAGCATTTT,TRBJ1-5,TRBV14,many,.
CASSFRGGAVHEQYF,TGTGCCAGCAGTTTTCGCGGGGGGGCTGTCCACGAGCAGTACTTC,TRBJ2-7,TRBV28,many,TRBD2
CASTKGDTPGELFF,TGTGCCAGCACCAAAGGGGACACCCCCGGGGAGCTGTTTTTT,TRBJ2-2,TRBV27,many,.
CAISDPTSLYNEQFF,TGTGCCATCAGTGACCCGACTAGCCTCTACAATGAGCAGTTCTTC,TRBJ2-1,TRBV10-3,many,TRBD2
CATSRFPSDRDQETQYF,TGTGCCACCAGCAGGTTTCCGTCGGACCGCGACCAAGAGACCCAGTACTTC,TRBJ2-5,TRBV15,many,.
CASSLFSGTPVVAFF,TGCGCCAGCAGCTTGTTCTCGGGGACTCCTGTGGTCGCTTTCTTT,TRBJ1-1,TRBV5-1,medium-sized,.
CARKDRENSGNTIYF,TGTGCCCGCAAGGACAGGGAAAACTCTGGAAACACCATATATTTT,TRBJ1-3,TRBV19,many,TRBD1
CASSPNGGSNTGELFF,TGTGCCAGCAGCCCAAATGGAGGAAGTAACACCGGGGAGCTGTTTTTT,TRBJ2-2,TRBV5-4,many,.
CSARDSKQYF,TGCAGTGCTAGAGACAGTAAGCAGTACTTC,TRBJ2-7,TRBV20-1,many,.
CASSTTTGAANEKLFF,TGTGCCAGTAGTACAACGACAGGGGCGGCTAATGAAAAACTGTTTTTT,TRBJ1-4,TRBV19,many,TRBD1
CASSFRNQNTEAFF,TGTGCCAGCAGCTTTCGGAACCAGAACACTGAAGCTTTCTTT,TRBJ1-1,TRBV5-6,many,.
CASSFQMNTEAFF,TGTGCCAGTAGTTTCCAAATGAACACTGAAGCTTTCTTT,TRBJ1-1,TRBV19,many,.
CASMGGNSYNSPLHF,TGCGCCAGCATGGGCGGAAACTCCTATAATTCACCCCTCCACTTT,TRBJ1-6,TRBV5-1,few,.
CSASAVGQGLGAQYF,TGCAGTGCTAGTGCGGTCGGACAGGGTCTCGGGGCCCAGTATTTT,TRBJ2-3,TRBV20-1,many,TRBD1
CALSTGVNQPQHF,TGTGCTCTATCGACAGGCGTCAATCAGCCCCAGCATTTT,TRBJ1-5,TRBV7-9,medium-sized,.
CASRIRGGASAGELFF,TGTGCCAGCAGAATAAGGGGGGGGGCCTCTGCCGGGGAGCTGTTTTTT,TRBJ2-2,TRBV27,many,.
CASSAGSKENTGELFF,TGTGCCAGCAGTGCAGGGTCAAAGGAGAACACCGGGGAGCTGTTTTTT,TRBJ2-2,TRBV2,few,.
CASSLKYSDTQYF,TGTGCCAGCAGCTTAAAATATTCAGATACGCAGTATTTT,TRBJ2-3,TRBV7-3,many,.
CSARGQGPDTQYF,TGCAGTGCTAGGGGACAGGGACCAGATACGCAGTATTTT,TRBJ2-3,TRBV20-1,many,TRBD1
CASRGTGGSYEQYF,TGTGCCAGCCGGGGGACAGGGGGCTCATACGAGCAGTACTTC,TRBJ2-7,TRBV2,many,TRBD1